These T cell receptor beta chains were read from a single sample in a study of patients and donors after allogeneic stem cell transplantation. TCRdb reprocessed the RT-PCR reads via MiXCR and lists one record per CDR3 protein. The sample records 400,000 to 500,000 distinct CDR3 sequences, roughly 17% being singletons. Sequencing input: blood, either unsorted or a sorted T cell fraction (not recorded which). Receptor source: a human donor who was either an allogeneic HSCT recipient or a stem cell or donor lymphocyte infusion donor (not recorded which). It is not recorded whose cells these are; they may come from a transplant donor. Both conserved end residues are part of each CDR3. Fields, in order: clone size, CDR3 length, J gene, V gene, D gene, CDR3 protein, CDR3 DNA. The D gene is left open where the match is weak. Clone size appears in some rows only: once, few, many, or a class for an expanded clone.

clone_size: many; cdr3_length: 14; j_call: TRBJ2-5; v_call: TRBV20-1; d_call: -; cdr3_aa: CSARHQVIQETQYF; cdr3_nt: TGCAGTGCTAGGCATCAGGTGATACAAGAGACCCAGTACTTC
clone_size: few; cdr3_length: 12; j_call: TRBJ1-4; v_call: TRBV12-3/TRBV12-4; d_call: -; cdr3_aa: CASTRRNEKLFF; cdr3_nt: TGTGCCAGCACCCGGAGAAATGAAAAACTGTTTTTT
clone_size: -; cdr3_length: 15; j_call: TRBJ2-1; v_call: TRBV5-1; d_call: TRBD2; cdr3_aa: CASSQLAGAYNEQFF; cdr3_nt: TGCGCCAGCAGCCAACTAGCGGGAGCCTACAATGAGCAGTTCTTC
clone_size: few; cdr3_length: 11; j_call: TRBJ2-2; v_call: TRBV29-1; d_call: -; cdr3_aa: CSVENTGELFF; cdr3_nt: TGCAGCGTTGAAAACACCGGGGAGCTGTTTTTT
clone_size: -; cdr3_length: 14; j_call: TRBJ2-3; v_call: TRBV2; d_call: TRBD1; cdr3_aa: CASSQGVVPDTQYF; cdr3_nt: TGTGCCAGCTCTCAGGGGGTCGTGCCAGATACGCAGTATTTT
clone_size: few; cdr3_length: 12; j_call: TRBJ1-6; v_call: TRBV6-5; d_call: -; cdr3_aa: CASTQGNSPLHF; cdr3_nt: TGTGCCAGCACCCAGGGGAATTCACCCCTCCACTTT
clone_size: -; cdr3_length: 19; j_call: TRBJ2-3; v_call: TRBV11-2; d_call: TRBD2; cdr3_aa: CASTLTGLADRGGTDTQYF; cdr3_nt: TGTGCCAGCACCCTAACGGGACTAGCTGATCGAGGCGGCACAGATACGCAGTATTTT
clone_size: few; cdr3_length: 12; j_call: TRBJ1-1; v_call: TRBV7-9; d_call: -; cdr3_aa: CASSSDRPTPGF; cdr3_nt: TGTGCCAGCAGCTCCGATAGGCCGACACCCGGCTTT
clone_size: many; cdr3_length: 13; j_call: TRBJ2-1; v_call: TRBV4-2; d_call: -; cdr3_aa: CASSQDLGHEQFF; cdr3_nt: TGTGCCAGCAGCCAAGATTTGGGACATGAGCAGTTCTTC
clone_size: few; cdr3_length: 14; j_call: TRBJ2-2; v_call: TRBV7-2; d_call: -; cdr3_aa: CASSLYFYTGELFF; cdr3_nt: TGTGCCAGCAGCTTATATTTCTACACCGGGGAGCTGTTTTTT
clone_size: -; cdr3_length: 11; j_call: TRBJ2-7; v_call: TRBV5-5; d_call: -; cdr3_aa: CASSLVVEQYF; cdr3_nt: TGTGCCAGCAGCTTGGTCGTGGAGCAGTACTTC
clone_size: few; cdr3_length: 17; j_call: TRBJ1-5; v_call: TRBV20-1; d_call: -; cdr3_aa: CSASEFAGVIINQPQHF; cdr3_nt: TGCAGTGCTAGCGAGTTCGCAGGGGTAATTATTAATCAGCCCCAGCATTTT
clone_size: -; cdr3_length: 17; j_call: TRBJ1-5; v_call: TRBV21-1; d_call: -; cdr3_aa: CASSSQGPGGANQPQHF; cdr3_nt: TGTGCCAGCAGTTCTCAGGGGCCGGGCGGGGCGAATCAGCCCCAGCATTTT
clone_size: few; cdr3_length: 13; j_call: TRBJ2-3; v_call: TRBV7-3; d_call: -; cdr3_aa: CASSPTGGDTQYF; cdr3_nt: TGTGCCAGCAGCCCGACAGGAGGGGATACGCAGTATTTT
clone_size: few; cdr3_length: 15; j_call: TRBJ1-2; v_call: TRBV4-3; d_call: TRBD1; cdr3_aa: CASSRTGATNYGYTF; cdr3_nt: TGCGCCAGCAGCCGGACAGGGGCCACTAACTATGGCTACACCTTC
clone_size: -; cdr3_length: 15; j_call: TRBJ1-1; v_call: TRBV7-9; d_call: TRBD1; cdr3_aa: CASSKGQRSNTEAFF; cdr3_nt: TGTGCCAGCAGCAAGGGACAGCGATCAAACACTGAAGCTTTCTTT
clone_size: few; cdr3_length: 15; j_call: TRBJ2-3; v_call: TRBV2; d_call: TRBD2; cdr3_aa: CASNPLAGGTDTQYF; cdr3_nt: TGTGCCAGCAACCCGCTAGCGGGGGGCACAGATACGCAGTATTTT
clone_size: few; cdr3_length: 13; j_call: TRBJ1-5; v_call: TRBV18; d_call: -; cdr3_aa: CASSRGLGQPQHF; cdr3_nt: TGTGCCAGCTCACGGGGGCTGGGTCAGCCCCAGCATTTT
clone_size: -; cdr3_length: 16; j_call: TRBJ2-1; v_call: TRBV9; d_call: -; cdr3_aa: CASSVSRSIPYNEQFF; cdr3_nt: TGTGCCAGCAGCGTAAGTAGAAGCATCCCCTACAATGAGCAGTTCTTC
clone_size: few; cdr3_length: 17; j_call: TRBJ2-2; v_call: TRBV4-3; d_call: -; cdr3_aa: CASSQDRGAMDTGELFF; cdr3_nt: TGCGCCAGCAGCCAAGATCGGGGGGCCATGGACACCGGGGAGCTGTTTTTT
clone_size: few; cdr3_length: 13; j_call: TRBJ2-2; v_call: TRBV2; d_call: -; cdr3_aa: CASSEWYTGELFF; cdr3_nt: TGTGCCAGCAGTGAGTGGTACACCGGGGAGCTGTTTTTT
clone_size: few; cdr3_length: 15; j_call: TRBJ1-6; v_call: TRBV7-3; d_call: -; cdr3_aa: CASSLTGTVNSPLHF; cdr3_nt: TGTGCCAGCAGCTTGACTGGGACGGTAAATTCACCCCTCCACTTT
clone_size: few; cdr3_length: 14; j_call: TRBJ2-2; v_call: TRBV6-1; d_call: -; cdr3_aa: CASSEDSLTGELFF; cdr3_nt: TGTGCCAGCAGTGAAGACAGCCTCACCGGGGAGCTGTTTTTT
clone_size: many; cdr3_length: 16; j_call: TRBJ2-7; v_call: TRBV7-6; d_call: -; cdr3_aa: CASSLAGDGRAYEQYF; cdr3_nt: TGTGCCAGCAGCTTAGCAGGGGACGGGCGAGCTTACGAGCAGTACTTC
clone_size: few; cdr3_length: 14; j_call: TRBJ2-7; v_call: TRBV6-1; d_call: TRBD1; cdr3_aa: CASSQTGKFYEQYF; cdr3_nt: TGTGCCAGCAGTCAGACAGGGAAATTCTACGAGCAGTACTTC
clone_size: few; cdr3_length: 11; j_call: TRBJ1-2; v_call: TRBV20-1; d_call: -; cdr3_aa: CSARDSYGYTF; cdr3_nt: TGCAGTGCTAGAGACAGCTATGGCTACACCTTC
clone_size: many; cdr3_length: 11; j_call: TRBJ2-7; v_call: TRBV12-3/TRBV12-4; d_call: -; cdr3_aa: CASSSNYEQYF; cdr3_nt: TGTGCCAGCAGTTCCAACTACGAGCAGTACTTC
clone_size: few; cdr3_length: 18; j_call: TRBJ2-1; v_call: TRBV11-1; d_call: TRBD2; cdr3_aa: CASSLELAVSSSYNEQFF; cdr3_nt: TGTGCCAGCAGCTTAGAACTAGCGGTTTCGAGCTCCTACAATGAGCAGTTCTTC
clone_size: -; cdr3_length: 11; j_call: TRBJ2-7; v_call: TRBV12-5; d_call: -; cdr3_aa: CASGFGLEQYF; cdr3_nt: TGTGCTAGTGGTTTCGGGCTAGAGCAGTACTTC
clone_size: few; cdr3_length: 12; j_call: TRBJ2-3; v_call: TRBV24-1; d_call: -; cdr3_aa: CATSQRGDTQYF; cdr3_nt: TGTGCCACCAGCCAAAGGGGGGATACGCAGTATTTT
clone_size: few; cdr3_length: 13; j_call: TRBJ1-2; v_call: TRBV20-1; d_call: -; cdr3_aa: CSVSTGTNYGYTF; cdr3_nt: TGCAGTGTATCTACAGGGACTAACTATGGCTACACCTTC